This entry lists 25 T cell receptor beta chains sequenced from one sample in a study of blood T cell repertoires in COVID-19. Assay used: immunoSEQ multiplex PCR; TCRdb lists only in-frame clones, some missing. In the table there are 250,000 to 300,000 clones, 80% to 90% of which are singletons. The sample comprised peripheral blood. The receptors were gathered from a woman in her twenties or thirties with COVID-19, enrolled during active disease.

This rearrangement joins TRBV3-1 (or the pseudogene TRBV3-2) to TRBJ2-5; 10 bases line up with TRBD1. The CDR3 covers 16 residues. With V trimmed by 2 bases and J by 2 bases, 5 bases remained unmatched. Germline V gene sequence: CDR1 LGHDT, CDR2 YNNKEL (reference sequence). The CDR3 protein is CASSQWDRGGQETQYF. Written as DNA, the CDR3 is TGTGCCAGCAGCCAATGGGACAGGGGAGGGCAAGAGACCCAGTACTTC.

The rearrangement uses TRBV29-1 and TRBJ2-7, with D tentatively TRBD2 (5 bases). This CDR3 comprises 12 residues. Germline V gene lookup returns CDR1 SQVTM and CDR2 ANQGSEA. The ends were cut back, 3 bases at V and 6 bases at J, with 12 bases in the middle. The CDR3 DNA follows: TGCAGCGTTGAGGCGGGTCTCGGCGAGCAGTACTTC. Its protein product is CSVEAGLGEQYF.

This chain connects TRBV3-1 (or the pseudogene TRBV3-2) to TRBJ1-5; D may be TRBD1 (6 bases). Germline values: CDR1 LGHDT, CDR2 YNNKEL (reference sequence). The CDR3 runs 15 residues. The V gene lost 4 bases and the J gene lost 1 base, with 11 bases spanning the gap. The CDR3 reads CASSLGGRSNQPQHF. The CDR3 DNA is TGTGCCAGCAGCCTTGGGGGCCGGAGCAATCAGCCCCAGCATTTT.

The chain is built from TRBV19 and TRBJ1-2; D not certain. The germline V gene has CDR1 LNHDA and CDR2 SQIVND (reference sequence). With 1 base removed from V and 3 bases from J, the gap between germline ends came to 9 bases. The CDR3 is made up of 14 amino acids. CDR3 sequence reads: CASSIAVTDYGYTF. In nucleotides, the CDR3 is TGTGCCAGTAGTATAGCCGTTACGGACTATGGCTACACCTTC. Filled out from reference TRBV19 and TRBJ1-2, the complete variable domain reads DGGITQSPKYLFRKEGQNVTLSCEQNLNHDAMYWYRQDPGQGLRLIYYSQIVNDFQKGDIAEGYSVSREKKESFPLTVTSAQKNPTAFYLCASSIAVTDYGYTFGSGTRLTVV.

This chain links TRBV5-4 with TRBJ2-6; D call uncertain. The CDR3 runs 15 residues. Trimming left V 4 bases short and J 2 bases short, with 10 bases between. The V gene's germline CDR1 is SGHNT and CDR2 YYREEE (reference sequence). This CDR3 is CASSPINPGANVLTF. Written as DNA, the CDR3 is TGTGCCAGCAGCCCAATCAATCCTGGGGCCAACGTCCTGACTTTC.

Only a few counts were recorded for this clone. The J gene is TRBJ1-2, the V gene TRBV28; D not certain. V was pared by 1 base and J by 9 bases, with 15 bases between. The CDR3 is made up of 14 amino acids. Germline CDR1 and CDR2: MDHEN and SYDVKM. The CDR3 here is CASSLSRGIRRYTF. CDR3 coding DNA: TGTGCCAGCAGTTTATCCAGAGGGATACGGCGCTACACCTTC.

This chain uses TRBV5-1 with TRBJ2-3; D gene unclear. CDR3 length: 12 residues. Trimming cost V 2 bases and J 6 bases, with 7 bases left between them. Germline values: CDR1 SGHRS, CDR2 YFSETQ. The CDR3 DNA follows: TGCGCCAGCAGCTTAACTCCGGATACGCAGTATTTT. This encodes CASSLTPDTQYF.

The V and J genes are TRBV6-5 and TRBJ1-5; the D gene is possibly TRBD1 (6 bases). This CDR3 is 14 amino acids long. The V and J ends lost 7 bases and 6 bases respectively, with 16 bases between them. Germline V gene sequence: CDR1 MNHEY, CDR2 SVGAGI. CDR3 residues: CASMGGGGVQPQHF. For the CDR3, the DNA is TGTGCCAGCATGGGGGGAGGGGGGGTTCAGCCCCAGCATTTT.

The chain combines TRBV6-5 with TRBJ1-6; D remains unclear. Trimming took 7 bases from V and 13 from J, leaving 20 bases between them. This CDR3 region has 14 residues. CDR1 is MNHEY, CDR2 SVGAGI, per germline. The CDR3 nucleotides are TGTGCCAGCACCCAAAGCGACGGACTGGCGCCCCTCCACTTT. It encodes CASTQSDGLAPLHF.

The CDR3 DNA is TGCAGCGTTGGGCAGGGCCGCGAAAAACTGTTTTTT. Encoded protein: CSVGQGREKLFF. The genes are TRBV29-1 and TRBJ1-4, with D perhaps TRBD1 (5 bases). This CDR3 region has 12 residues. Deletions cut 4 bases from V and 8 bases from J, with 11 bases between. Germline CDR1 and CDR2: SQVTM and ANQGSEA.

The DNA of the CDR3 is TGTGCCACCAGCATCGGGACACCTTACGAGCAGTACTTC. This translates into CATSIGTPYEQYF. The V and J genes are TRBV15 and TRBJ2-7; weak D call: TRBD1 (6 bases). Deletions cut 4 bases from V and 4 bases from J, with 11 bases between. Germline lookup yields CDR1 LNHNV and CDR2 YYDKDF (reference sequence). The CDR3 length is 13 residues. Using reference TRBV15 and TRBJ2-7 for the parts outside the CDR3, the full variable domain is DAMVIQNPRYQVTQFGKPVTLSCSQTLNHNVMYWYQQKSSQAPKLLFHYYDKDFNNEADTPDNFQSRRPNTSFCFLDIRSPGLGDTAMYLCATSIGTPYEQYFGPGTRLTVT.

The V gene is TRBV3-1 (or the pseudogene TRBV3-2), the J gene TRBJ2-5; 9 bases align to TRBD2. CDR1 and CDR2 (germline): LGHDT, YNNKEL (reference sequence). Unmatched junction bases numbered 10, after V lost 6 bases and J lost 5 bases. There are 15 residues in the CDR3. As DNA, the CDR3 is TGTGCCAGCAGTCTTAGCGGGGGCTTTGGGGAGACCCAGTACTTC. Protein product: CASSLSGGFGETQYF.

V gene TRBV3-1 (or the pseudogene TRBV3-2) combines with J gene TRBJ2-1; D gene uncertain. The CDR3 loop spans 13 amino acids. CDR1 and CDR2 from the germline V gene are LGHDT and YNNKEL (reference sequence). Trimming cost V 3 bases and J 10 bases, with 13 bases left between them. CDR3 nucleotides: TGTGCCAGCAGCCACCTCCCTGAGTCGGAGCAGTTCTTC. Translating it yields CASSHLPESEQFF.

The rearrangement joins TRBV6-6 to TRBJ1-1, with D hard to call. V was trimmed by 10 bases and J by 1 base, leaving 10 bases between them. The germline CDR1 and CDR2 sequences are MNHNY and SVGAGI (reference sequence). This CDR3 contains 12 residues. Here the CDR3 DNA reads TGTGCCACGCGGGGTTCGAACACTGAAGCTTTCTTT. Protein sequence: CATRGSNTEAFF.

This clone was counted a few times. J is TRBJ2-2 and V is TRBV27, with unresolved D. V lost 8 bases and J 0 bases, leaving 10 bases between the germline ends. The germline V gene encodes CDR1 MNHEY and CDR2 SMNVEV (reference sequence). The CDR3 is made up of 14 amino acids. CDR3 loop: CASAVGPNTGELFF. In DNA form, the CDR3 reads TGTGCCAGCGCCGTGGGCCCGAACACCGGGGAGCTGTTTTTT.

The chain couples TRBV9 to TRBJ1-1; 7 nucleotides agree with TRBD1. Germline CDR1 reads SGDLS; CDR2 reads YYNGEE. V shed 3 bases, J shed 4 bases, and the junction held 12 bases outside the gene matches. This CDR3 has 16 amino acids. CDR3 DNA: TGTGCCAGCAGCGGGAACAGGGGACCGGACATCACTGAAGCTTTCTTT. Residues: CASSGNRGPDITEAFF.

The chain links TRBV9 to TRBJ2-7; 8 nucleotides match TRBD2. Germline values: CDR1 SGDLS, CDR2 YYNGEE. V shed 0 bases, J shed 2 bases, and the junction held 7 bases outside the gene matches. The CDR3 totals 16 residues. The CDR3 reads CASSVGTGGAPYEQYF. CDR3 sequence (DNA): TGTGCCAGCAGCGTAGGGACGGGGGGGGCACCCTACGAGCAGTACTTC.

CDR3 residues: CASSMVGNWAFF. The CDR3 nucleotides read TGTGCCAGTAGTATGGTCGGGAATTGGGCTTTCTTT. V gene TRBV19 combines with J gene TRBJ1-1; D unresolved. The CDR3 runs to 12 residues. Germline assignment: CDR1 LNHDA and CDR2 SQIVND (reference sequence). With 3 bases removed from V and 11 bases from J, the gap between germline ends came to 13 bases.

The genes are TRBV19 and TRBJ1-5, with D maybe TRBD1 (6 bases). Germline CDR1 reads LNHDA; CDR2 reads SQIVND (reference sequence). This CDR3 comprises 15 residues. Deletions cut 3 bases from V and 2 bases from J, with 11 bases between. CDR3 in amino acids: CASSIGGRRNQPQHF. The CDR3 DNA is TGTGCCAGTAGTATCGGGGGGCGACGCAATCAGCCCCAGCATTTT.

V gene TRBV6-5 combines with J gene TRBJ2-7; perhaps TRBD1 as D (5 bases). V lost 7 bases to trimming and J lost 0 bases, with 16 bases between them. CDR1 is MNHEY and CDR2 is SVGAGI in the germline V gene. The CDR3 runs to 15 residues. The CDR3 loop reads CASTPRYRSSYEQYF. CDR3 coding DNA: TGTGCCAGCACTCCTCGGTACAGGAGCTCCTACGAGCAGTACTTC.

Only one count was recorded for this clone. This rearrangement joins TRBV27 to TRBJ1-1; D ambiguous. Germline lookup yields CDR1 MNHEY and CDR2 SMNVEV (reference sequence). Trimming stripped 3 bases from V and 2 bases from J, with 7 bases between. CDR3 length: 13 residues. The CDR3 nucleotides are TGTGCCAGCAGTTTCGGGTCCAACACTGAAGCTTTCTTT. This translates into CASSFGSNTEAFF.

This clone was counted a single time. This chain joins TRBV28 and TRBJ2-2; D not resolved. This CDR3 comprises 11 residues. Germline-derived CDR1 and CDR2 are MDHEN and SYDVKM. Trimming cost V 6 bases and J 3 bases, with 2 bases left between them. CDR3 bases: TGTGCCAGCAGCGACACCGGGGAGCTGTTTTTT. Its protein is CASSDTGELFF.

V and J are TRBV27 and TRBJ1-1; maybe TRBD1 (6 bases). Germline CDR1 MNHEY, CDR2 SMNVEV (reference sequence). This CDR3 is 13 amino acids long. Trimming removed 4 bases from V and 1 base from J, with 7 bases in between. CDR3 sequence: CASSYRENTEAFF. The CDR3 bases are TGTGCCAGCAGTTACAGGGAGAACACTGAAGCTTTCTTT.

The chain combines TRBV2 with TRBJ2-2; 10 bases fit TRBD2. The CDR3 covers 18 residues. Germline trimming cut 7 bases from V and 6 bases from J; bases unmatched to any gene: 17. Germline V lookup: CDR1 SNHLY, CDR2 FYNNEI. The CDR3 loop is CASTGRVAGGLTAGELFF. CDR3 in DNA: TGTGCCAGCACGGGGAGGGTAGCGGGGGGCCTCACGGCCGGGGAGCTGTTTTTT.

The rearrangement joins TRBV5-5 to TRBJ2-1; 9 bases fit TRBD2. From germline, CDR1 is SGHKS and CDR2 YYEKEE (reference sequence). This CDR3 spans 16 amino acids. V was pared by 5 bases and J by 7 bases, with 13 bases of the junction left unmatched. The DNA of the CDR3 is TGTGCCAGCAGGCAGATCGCGGGGGGGCCCAGGAATGAGCAGTTCTTC. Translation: CASRQIAGGPRNEQFF.